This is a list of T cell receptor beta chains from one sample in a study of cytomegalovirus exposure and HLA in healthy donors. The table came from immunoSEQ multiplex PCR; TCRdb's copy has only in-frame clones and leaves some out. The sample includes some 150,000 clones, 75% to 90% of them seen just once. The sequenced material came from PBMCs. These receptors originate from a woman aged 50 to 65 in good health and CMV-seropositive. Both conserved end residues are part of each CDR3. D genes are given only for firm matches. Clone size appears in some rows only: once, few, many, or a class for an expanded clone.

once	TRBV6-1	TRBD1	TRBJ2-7	CASSGGTGYEQYF	TGTGCCAGCAGTGGCGGGACAGGCTACGAGCAGTACTTC
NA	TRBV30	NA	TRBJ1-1	CAWSVQLNTEAFF	TGTGCCTGGAGTGTACAGTTGAACACTGAAGCTTTCTTT
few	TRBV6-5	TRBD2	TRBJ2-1	CASSSGGWDNEQFF	TGTGCCAGCAGCTCGGGGGGGTGGGACAATGAGCAGTTCTTC
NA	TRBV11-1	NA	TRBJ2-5	CASSLAQGYETQYF	TGTGCCAGCAGCTTAGCTCAGGGATACGAGACCCAGTACTTC
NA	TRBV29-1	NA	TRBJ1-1	CSVVFGGPKAFF	TGCAGCGTTGTCTTCGGGGGGCCGAAAGCTTTCTTT
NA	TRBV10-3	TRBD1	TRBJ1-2	CAISEGASGTGDDYGYTF	TGTGCCATCAGTGAGGGGGCCTCCGGGACAGGGGATGACTATGGCTACACCTTC
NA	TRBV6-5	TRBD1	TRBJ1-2	CASSYSSDRPYLGYTF	TGTGCCAGCAGTTACTCCTCGGACAGGCCCTATTTAGGCTACACCTTC
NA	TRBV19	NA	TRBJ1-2	CASTHGEYYGYTF	TGTGCCAGTACTCATGGGGAGTACTATGGCTACACCTTC
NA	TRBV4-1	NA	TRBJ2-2	CASSFPLGTQARSSNTGELFF	TGCGCCAGCAGCTTTCCCCTCGGGACACAAGCACGCTCGTCGAACACCGGGGAGCTGTTTTTT
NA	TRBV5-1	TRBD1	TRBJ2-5	CASSQGQVKETQYF	TGCGCCAGCAGCCAAGGACAGGTAAAAGAGACCCAGTACTTC
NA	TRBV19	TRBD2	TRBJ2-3	CASSTRTSTDTQYF	TGTGCCAGTAGTACCCGGACTAGTACAGATACGCAGTATTTT
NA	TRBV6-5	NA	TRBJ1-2	CASSYALGGYGYTF	TGTGCCAGCAGTTACGCCCTGGGAGGCTATGGCTACACCTTC
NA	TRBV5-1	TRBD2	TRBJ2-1	CASSPSGLDNEQFF	TGCGCCAGCAGCCCTAGCGGACTTGACAATGAGCAGTTCTTC
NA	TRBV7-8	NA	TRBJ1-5	CASSLELLTRNGNQPQHF	TGTGCCAGCAGCTTAGAGCTCCTAACGCGTAATGGCAATCAGCCCCAGCATTTT
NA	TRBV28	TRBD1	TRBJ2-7	CASSPYRGTGSYEQYF	TGTGCCAGCAGTCCTTATCGAGGGACAGGATCCTACGAGCAGTACTTC
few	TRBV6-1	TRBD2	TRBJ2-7	CAIDPGSGGSYEQYF	TGTGCCATCGACCCTGGGAGCGGGGGCTCCTACGAGCAGTACTTC
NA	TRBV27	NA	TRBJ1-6	CASSLGGDSPLHF	TGTGCCAGCAGTTTAGGAGGGGATTCACCCCTCCACTTT
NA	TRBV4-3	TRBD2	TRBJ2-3	CASSQASGDTDTQYF	TGCGCCAGCAGCCAGGCTAGCGGGGACACAGATACGCAGTATTTT
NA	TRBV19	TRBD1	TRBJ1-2	CASSDRGQFDRGYTF	TGTGCCAGTAGTGATCGGGGACAGTTCGACAGGGGCTACACCTTC
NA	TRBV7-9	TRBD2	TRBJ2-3	CASSSGLAGAADTQYF	TGTGCCAGCAGTTCCGGACTAGCGGGGGCAGCAGATACGCAGTATTTT
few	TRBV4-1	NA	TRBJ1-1	CASSQVVSTMNTEAFF	TGCGCCAGCAGCCAAGTGGTTTCTACCATGAACACTGAAGCTTTCTTT
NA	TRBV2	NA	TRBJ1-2	CASSQKPNYGYTF	TGTGCCAGCAGTCAGAAACCTAACTATGGCTACACCTTC
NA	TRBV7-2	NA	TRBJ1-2	CASSFGQSGDGYTF	TGTGCCAGCAGCTTCGGACAGTCCGGCGATGGCTACACCTTC
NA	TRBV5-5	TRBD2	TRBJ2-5	CATGTSGGVVQETQYF	TGTGCCACCGGGACTAGCGGGGGCGTGGTCCAAGAGACCCAGTACTTC
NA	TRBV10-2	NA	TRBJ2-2	CASFWSGELFF	TGCGCCAGCTTTTGGAGCGGGGAGCTGTTTTTT
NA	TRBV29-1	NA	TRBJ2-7	CSASNRDRPYEQYF	TGCAGCGCAAGCAACAGGGATCGTCCCTACGAGCAGTACTTC
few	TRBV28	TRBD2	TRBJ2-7	CASSLPAGGGYEQYF	TGTGCCAGCAGCTTGCCAGCGGGAGGTGGGTACGAGCAGTACTTC
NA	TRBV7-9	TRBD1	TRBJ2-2	CASSSTGTGGSGELFF	TGTGCCAGCAGTTCCACCGGGACAGGGGGCAGCGGGGAGCTGTTTTTT
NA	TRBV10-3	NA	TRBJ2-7	CAIREGGIYEQYF	TGTGCCATCAGGGAAGGGGGTATTTACGAGCAGTACTTC
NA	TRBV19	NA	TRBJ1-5	CASSLIGQIYPSTNQPQHF	TGTGCCAGTAGTCTCATAGGACAGATCTACCCTAGTACCAATCAGCCCCAGCATTTT
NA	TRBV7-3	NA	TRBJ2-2	CASSSTPTTGELFF	TGTGCCAGCAGCTCGACACCAACTACCGGGGAGCTGTTTTTT
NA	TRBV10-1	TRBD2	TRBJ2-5	CASRELAGETQETQYF	TGCGCCAGCAGGGAGCTAGCGGGAGAGACTCAAGAGACCCAGTACTTC
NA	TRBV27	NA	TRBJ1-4	CASSSQGGFNEKLFF	TGTGCCAGCAGTTCCCAGGGAGGGTTTAATGAAAAACTGTTTTTT
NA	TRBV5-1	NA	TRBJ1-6	CASSRRYNSPLHF	TGCGCCAGCAGTCGCCGGTATAATTCACCCCTCCACTTT
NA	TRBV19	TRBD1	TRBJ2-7	CASSILGQGQGQYF	TGTGCCAGTAGTATTTTGGGACAGGGGCAAGGGCAGTACTTC
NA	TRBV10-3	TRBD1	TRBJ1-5	CAISPDRASQPQHF	TGTGCCATCAGCCCTGACAGGGCGAGTCAGCCCCAGCATTTT
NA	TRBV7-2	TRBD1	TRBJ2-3	CASSPMGQGADTQYF	TGTGCCAGCAGCCCGATGGGGCAGGGGGCAGATACGCAGTATTTT
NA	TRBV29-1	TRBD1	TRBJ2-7	CSVGRDRPYEQYF	TGCAGCGTTGGAAGGGACAGACCCTACGAGCAGTACTTC
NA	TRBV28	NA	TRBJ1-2	CASSRPGQADGYTF	TGTGCCAGCAGTCGTCCAGGGCAGGCCGATGGCTACACCTTC
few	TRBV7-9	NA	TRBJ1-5	CASSLRGDSNQPQHF	TGTGCCAGCAGCTTGCGGGGAGATAGCAATCAGCCCCAGCATTTT
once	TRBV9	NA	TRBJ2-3	CASSVRVGTDTQYF	TGTGCCAGCAGCGTCAGGGTAGGGACAGATACGCAGTATTTT
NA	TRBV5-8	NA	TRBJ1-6	CASSDSWAPLHF	TGTGCCAGCAGCGACAGCTGGGCGCCCCTCCACTTT
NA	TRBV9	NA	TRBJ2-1	CASSASRDEQFF	TGTGCCAGCAGCGCCAGTCGGGATGAGCAGTTCTTC
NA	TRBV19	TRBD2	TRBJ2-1	CASRSGRVDNEQFF	TGTGCCAGTCGTAGCGGGAGAGTCGACAATGAGCAGTTCTTC
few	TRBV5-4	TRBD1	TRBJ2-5	CASSLATGQETQYF	TGTGCCAGCAGCTTGGCGACAGGGCAAGAGACCCAGTACTTC
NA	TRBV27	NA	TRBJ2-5	CASSLFDKETQYF	TGTGCCAGCAGTTTATTTGACAAAGAGACCCAGTACTTC
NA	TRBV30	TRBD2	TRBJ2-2	CAWESGANTGELFF	TGTGCCTGGGAGAGCGGGGCGAACACCGGGGAGCTGTTTTTT
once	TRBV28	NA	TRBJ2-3	CASSSRLGGADTQYF	TGTGCCAGCAGTTCCCGGCTAGGGGGGGCGGATACGCAGTATTTT
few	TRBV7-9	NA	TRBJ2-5	CASSLTRVETQYF	TGTGCCAGCAGCCTTACCAGGGTGGAGACCCAGTACTTC
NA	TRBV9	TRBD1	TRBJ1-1	CASRGQGNGEAFF	TGTGCCAGCAGGGGACAGGGTAATGGTGAAGCTTTCTTT
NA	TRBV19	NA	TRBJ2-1	CASSTLAVGLNEQFF	TGTGCCAGTAGTACACTAGCCGTCGGGTTAAATGAGCAGTTCTTC
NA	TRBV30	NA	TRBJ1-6	CAWSVSRSYNSPLHF	TGTGCCTGGAGTGTATCCAGATCCTATAATTCACCCCTCCACTTT
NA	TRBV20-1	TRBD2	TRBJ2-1	CGVAGNEQFF	TGCGGGGTAGCGGGGAATGAGCAGTTCTTC
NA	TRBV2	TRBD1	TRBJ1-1	CASSGTGREAFF	TGTGCCAGTTCCGGGACAGGGAGGGAAGCTTTCTTT
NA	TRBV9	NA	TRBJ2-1	CASSVAPTGAGDEQFF	TGTGCCAGCAGCGTAGCACCCACCGGGGCAGGGGATGAGCAGTTCTTC
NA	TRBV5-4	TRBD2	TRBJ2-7	CASSRTSGQYEQYF	TGTGCCAGCAGCCGGACTAGCGGGCAATACGAGCAGTACTTC
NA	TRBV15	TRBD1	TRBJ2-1	CATSKDRGLVNEQFF	TGTGCCACCAGTAAGGACAGGGGGCTTGTCAATGAGCAGTTCTTC
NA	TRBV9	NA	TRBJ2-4	CASSATPGGLGDIQYF	TGTGCCAGCAGCGCCACACCGGGCGGGCTCGGGGACATTCAGTACTTC
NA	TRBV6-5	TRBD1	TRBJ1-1	CASSYTGAFGGEAFF	TGTGCCAGCAGTTATACAGGGGCCTTCGGGGGTGAAGCTTTCTTT